This passage covers 20 T cell receptor beta chains from one sample sequenced in a study of blood T cell repertoires in COVID-19. The method was immunoSEQ multiplex PCR; TCRdb's version includes in-frame clones alone and lacks a portion of them. The sample lists roughly 80,000 clones, approximately 80% occurring once. Specimen: peripheral blood. The origin of the receptors is a man between 45 and 60 years old with acute or convalescent COVID-19.

The V and J genes are TRBV18 and TRBJ2-7; possibly TRBD1 for D (6 bases). The CDR3 length is 15 residues. V was clipped by 4 bases and J by 2 bases, with 15 bases between them. Germline-derived CDR1 and CDR2 are KGHSH and LQKENI. CDR3 protein: CASSLTGQGTYEQYF. The DNA of the CDR3 is TGTGCCAGCTCACTTACAGGTCAGGGGACCTACGAGCAGTACTTC.

The chain employs TRBV11-2 and TRBJ2-1, with 8 bases matching TRBD2. The CDR3 has 15 amino acids. CDR1 SGHAT and CDR2 FQNNGV come from the germline V gene. The junction had 11 bases not matched to a gene; V was cut back by 2 bases and J by 11 bases. CDR3 loop: CASSLRAGVNGKQFF. The CDR3 coding sequence is TGTGCCAGCAGCTTAAGAGCGGGGGTAAACGGGAAGCAGTTCTTC.

The chain has TRBV11-2 and TRBJ2-5, with a weak D call TRBD1 (6 bases). V lost 1 base to trimming and J lost 5 bases, with 17 bases between them. The CDR3 is 16 amino acids. CDR1 is SGHAT, CDR2 FQNNGV, per germline. CDR3 amino acids: CASSLVGTPSRETQYF. The CDR3 nucleotides read TGTGCCAGCAGCTTAGTTGGGACACCCTCCCGGGAGACCCAGTACTTC.

The chain recombines TRBV18 with TRBJ2-7; the D gene is possibly TRBD1 (5 bases). CDR1 KGHSH and CDR2 LQKENI come from the germline V gene. The CDR3 consists of 13 residues. V was clipped by 3 bases and J by 6 bases, with 12 bases between them. CDR3 sequence: CASSPGQVSEQYF. CDR3 nucleotides: TGTGCCAGCTCACCCGGACAAGTTTCCGAGCAGTACTTC.

This chain uses TRBV6-5 with TRBJ2-7, with 8 bases lining up with TRBD2. Germline V lookup: CDR1 MNHEY, CDR2 SVGAGI. CDR3 length: 13 residues. With V trimmed by 6 bases and J by 6 bases, 7 bases remained unmatched. The CDR3 reads CASSNGLAREQYF. The CDR3, as DNA: TGTGCCAGCAGCAACGGACTAGCACGCGAGCAGTACTTC.

This clone was seen a handful of times. The chain carries TRBV5-6 and TRBJ1-2; no firm D call. Germline-derived CDR1 and CDR2 are SGHDT and YYEEEE. This CDR3 comprises 16 residues. V was trimmed by 1 base and J by 0 bases, leaving 13 bases between them. CDR3 protein: CASSLIGYQANYGYTF. CDR3 bases: TGTGCCAGCAGCTTGATCGGGTATCAAGCTAACTATGGCTACACCTTC.

The CDR3 is CASSLSVGGGYTF. The DNA of the CDR3 is TGTGCCAGCAGTTTATCGGTGGGGGGTGGCTACACCTTC. The chain combines TRBV27 with TRBJ1-2, with D perhaps TRBD1 (5 bases). Trimming pared 0 bases from V and 7 bases from J, leaving 9 bases between. There are 13 residues in the CDR3. The V gene's germline CDR1 is MNHEY and CDR2 SMNVEV (reference sequence).

This chain links TRBV2 with TRBJ1-2; 10 nucleotides align to TRBD1. CDR1 is SNHLY, CDR2 FYNNEI, per germline. After removal of 9 bases from V and 4 bases from J, the junction contained 8 bases not matched to a gene. The CDR3 is 14 amino acids. The CDR3 DNA reads TGTGCCAGTGCTACGACAGGGGGCGGCTATGGCTACACCTTC. It translates to CASATTGGGYGYTF.

V is TRBV28 and J is TRBJ2-7; the D is unclear. Per germline, CDR1 MDHEN and CDR2 SYDVKM. V lost 9 bases to trimming and J lost 0 bases, with 9 bases between them. This CDR3 contains 12 residues. CDR3 in DNA: TGTGCCAGTACGCAGGTCTCCTACGAGCAGTACTTC. It yields the protein CASTQVSYEQYF.

The J gene is TRBJ1-2, the V gene TRBV7-2; 9 bases map to TRBD1. V trimming: 5 bases; J trimming: 5 bases; junction bases outside the gene matches: 3. Per the germline V gene, CDR1 is SGHTA and CDR2 is FQGNSA. The length of the CDR3 is 13 residues. The CDR3 nucleotides read TGTGCCAGCAGCACAGGACAGGGGTATGGCTACACCTTC. Its protein is CASSTGQGYGYTF.

The V and J genes are TRBV7-2 and TRBJ2-3, with D possibly matching TRBD2 (7 bases). With 8 bases removed from V and 1 base from J, the gap between germline ends came to 16 bases. Germline V gene lookup returns CDR1 SGHTA and CDR2 FQGNSA. CDR3 size: 15 residues. CDR3 protein: CASGGAGVGTDTQYF. The CDR3 DNA sequence: TGTGCCAGCGGGGGGGCTGGAGTTGGCACAGATACGCAGTATTTT.

The rearrangement joins TRBV4-1 to TRBJ1-6, with 9 bases that match TRBD1. The CDR3 loop spans 17 amino acids. Germline V lookup: CDR1 MGHRA, CDR2 YSYEKL. V was pared by 3 bases and J by 9 bases, with 12 bases of the junction left unmatched. DNA of the CDR3: TGCGCCAGCAGCCATGCCCGGGACAGGGCTCATGGTTCACCCCTCCACTTT. Its translation: CASSHARDRAHGSPLHF.

The CDR3 nucleotides read TGCGCCAGCAGTGACGGCGGGGGTCCTCGCTCTGGAAACACCATATATTTT. This gives the protein CASSDGGGPRSGNTIYF. The chain combines TRBV5-1 with TRBJ1-3, with D maybe TRBD1 (5 bases). Germline V gene lookup returns CDR1 SGHRS and CDR2 YFSETQ. The CDR3 consists of 17 residues. The V end was cut by 5 bases, the J end by 0 bases, with 18 bases between.

This chain uses TRBV29-1 with TRBJ1-2; the D is unclear. V lost 3 bases, J lost 2 bases, and 13 bases lay in between. Per germline, CDR1 SQVTM and CDR2 ANQGSEA. There are 14 residues in the CDR3. The CDR3 region has the DNA TGCAGCGTTGAGATGCTCGGGGAGAACTATGGCTACACCTTC. This encodes CSVEMLGENYGYTF.

CDR3 sequence reads: CASSLAGGDTYEQYF. The CDR3 DNA reads as TGTGCCAGCAGCTTGGCAGGGGGTGACACCTACGAGCAGTACTTC. The rearrangement joins TRBV5-5 to TRBJ2-7; TRBD1 matches 7 bases. From germline, CDR1 is SGHKS and CDR2 YYEKEE (reference sequence). The CDR3 runs 15 residues. V lost 0 bases to trimming and J lost 2 bases; unmatched junction nucleotides: 5. Full variable domain (remainder filled in from reference TRBV5-5 and TRBJ2-7): DAGVTQSPTHLIKTRGQQVTLRCSPISGHKSVSWYQQVLGQGPQFIFQYYEKEERGRGNFPDRFSARQFPNYSSELNVNALLLGDSALYLCASSLAGGDTYEQYFGPGTRLTVT.

The rearrangement joins TRBV6-5 to TRBJ1-2, with TRBD1 identical over 7 bases. Germline CDR1 is MNHEY and CDR2 is SVGAGI. V shed 7 bases and J 8 bases; nucleotides not matched to a gene: 16. The CDR3 contains 15 residues. The CDR3 region has the DNA TGTGCCAGCACTAACGGACAGGCTTCAGCAACCGGCTACACCTTC. Its protein product is CASTNGQASATGYTF.

This chain connects TRBV28 to TRBJ2-7; no firm D call. The CDR3 runs 13 residues. The germline CDR1 and CDR2 sequences are MDHEN and SYDVKM. With 3 bases removed from V and 2 bases from J, the gap between germline ends came to 8 bases. Here the CDR3 DNA reads TGTGCCAGCAGTTTTCTATCACCCTACGAGCAGTACTTC. This gives the protein CASSFLSPYEQYF.

The chain is built from TRBV6-5 and TRBJ2-5, with TRBD2 as a possible D gene (5 bases). V was trimmed by 8 bases and J by 2 bases, leaving 9 bases between them. CDR3 length: 12 residues. Germline loops: CDR1 MNHEY, CDR2 SVGAGI. In nucleotides, the CDR3 is TGTGCCAGCTCAGCGGAGCAAGAGACCCAGTACTTC. This codes for CASSAEQETQYF.

The chain uses TRBV7-2 and TRBJ2-5, with 7 bases lining up with TRBD2. The CDR3 has 15 amino acids. The V and J ends lost 5 bases and 1 base, in that order; junction bases with no gene match: 7. The germline gives CDR1 SGHTA, CDR2 FQGNSA. CDR3 sequence (DNA): TGTGCCAGCAGCCTTAAGCGGGAAACCCAAGAGACCCAGTACTTC. This codes for CASSLKRETQETQYF. The complete variable domain, with remaining parts taken from reference TRBV7-2 and TRBJ2-5, reads GAGVSQSPSNKVTEKGKDVELRCDPISGHTALYWYRQSLGQGLEFLIYFQGNSAPDKSGLPSDRFSAERTGGSVSTLTIQRTQQEDSAVYLCASSLKRETQETQYFGPGTRLLVL.

The genes are TRBV6-5 and TRBJ2-7, with D possibly TRBD2 on 6 matching bases. The CDR3 has 13 residues. With 4 bases removed from V and 0 bases from J, the gap between germline ends came to 7 bases. Looked up from germline, CDR1 is MNHEY and CDR2 is SVGAGI. The CDR3 region has the DNA TGTGCCAGCAGTTTGCGGGACTCCTACGAGCAGTACTTC. Protein: CASSLRDSYEQYF.